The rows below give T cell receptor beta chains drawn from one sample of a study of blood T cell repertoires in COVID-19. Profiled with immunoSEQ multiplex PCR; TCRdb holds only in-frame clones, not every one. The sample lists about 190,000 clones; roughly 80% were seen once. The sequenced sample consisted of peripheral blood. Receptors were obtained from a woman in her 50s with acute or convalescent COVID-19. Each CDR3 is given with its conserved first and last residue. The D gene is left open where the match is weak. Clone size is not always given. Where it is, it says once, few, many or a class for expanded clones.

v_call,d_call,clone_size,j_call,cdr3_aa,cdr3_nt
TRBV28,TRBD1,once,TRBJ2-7,CASSLWGTGLNEQYF,TGTGCCAGCAGTTTATGGGGGACAGGGTTGAACGAGCAGTACTTC
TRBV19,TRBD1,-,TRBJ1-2,CASSIDSGTANGYTF,TGTGCCAGTAGTATAGACTCCGGGACAGCAAATGGCTACACCTTC
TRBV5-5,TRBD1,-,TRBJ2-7,CASSGTGTNSEQYF,TGTGCCAGCAGCGGGACAGGTACTAACTCCGAGCAGTACTTC
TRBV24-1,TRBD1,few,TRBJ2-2,CATSQDRANTGELFF,TGTGCCACCAGTCAAGACAGGGCGAACACCGGGGAGCTGTTTTTT
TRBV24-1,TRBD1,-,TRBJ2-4,CATEDRGGIQYF,TGTGCCACGGAGGACAGGGGCGGGATTCAGTACTTC
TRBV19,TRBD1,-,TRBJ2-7,CASSISGTAAVEQYF,TGTGCCAGTAGTATATCCGGGACAGCCGCGGTGGAGCAGTACTTC
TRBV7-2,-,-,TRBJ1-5,CASSQWKRWRCNQPQHF,TGTGCCAGCAGCCAGTGGAAAAGGTGGCGGTGCAATCAGCCCCAGCATTTT
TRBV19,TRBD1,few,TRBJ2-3,CASSQTGGTDTQYF,TGTGCCAGTAGTCAGACAGGGGGCACAGATACGCAGTATTTT
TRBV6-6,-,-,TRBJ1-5,CASSKGVSNQPQHF,TGTGCCAGCAGTAAGGGAGTCAGCAATCAGCCCCAGCATTTT
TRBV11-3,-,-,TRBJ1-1,CAESTAPGLVTEAFF,TGTGCCGAATCAACGGCCCCGGGGTTGGTCACTGAAGCTTTCTTT
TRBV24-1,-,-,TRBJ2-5,CATGRVSGGGETQYF,TGTGCCACCGGTCGGGTCTCAGGGGGAGGTGAGACCCAGTACTTC
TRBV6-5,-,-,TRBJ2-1,CASTTPWGDEQFF,TGTGCCAGCACCACCCCATGGGGCGATGAGCAGTTCTTC
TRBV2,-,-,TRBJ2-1,CASQVSGYNEQFF,TGTGCCAGTCAGGTTAGCGGCTACAATGAGCAGTTCTTC
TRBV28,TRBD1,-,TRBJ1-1,CASSFRTGGPRNTEAFF,TGTGCCAGCAGTTTCCGGACAGGGGGACCGAGGAACACTGAAGCTTTCTTT
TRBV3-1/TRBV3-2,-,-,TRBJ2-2,CASSQDVRSAGRELFF,TGTGCCAGCAGCCAAGATGTGCGGTCGGCAGGGAGGGAGCTGTTTTTT
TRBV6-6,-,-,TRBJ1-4,CASTYGSTNEKLFF,TGTGCCAGCACCTACGGTTCAACTAATGAAAAACTGTTTTTT
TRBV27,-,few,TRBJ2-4,CASRGGGKGPGIQYF,TGTGCCAGCAGGGGAGGGGGAAAAGGGCCGGGCATTCAGTACTTC
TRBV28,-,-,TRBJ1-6,CASSLDSNSPLHF,TGTGCCAGCAGTTTAGACAGTAATTCACCCCTCCACTTT
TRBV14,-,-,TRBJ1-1,CASSPSPTGEAFF,TGTGCCAGCAGCCCGTCTCCTACAGGGGAAGCTTTCTTT
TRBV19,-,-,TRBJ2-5,CASSWTDQETQYF,TGTGCCAGTAGTTGGACTGACCAAGAGACCCAGTACTTC
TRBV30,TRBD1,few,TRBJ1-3,CAWSAGTGVSGNTIYF,TGTGCCTGGAGTGCAGGGACAGGAGTCTCTGGAAACACCATATATTTT
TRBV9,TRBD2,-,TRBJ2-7,CASSVASGTSYEQYF,TGTGCCAGCAGCGTAGCTAGCGGAACCTCCTACGAGCAGTACTTC
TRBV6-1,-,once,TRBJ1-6,CASSDRESSPLHF,TGTGCCAGCAGTGACAGGGAAAGTTCACCCCTCCACTTT
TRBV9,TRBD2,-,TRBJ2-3,CASSVATSGGGSTDTQYF,TGTGCCAGCAGCGTAGCCACTAGCGGGGGGGGGAGCACAGATACGCAGTATTTT
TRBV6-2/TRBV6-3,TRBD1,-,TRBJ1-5,CASSPLLTGANQPQHF,TGTGCCAGCAGTCCCTTATTGACAGGGGCCAATCAGCCCCAGCATTTT
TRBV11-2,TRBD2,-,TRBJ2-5,CASSLVPLAGVVTQYF,TGTGCCAGCAGCTTGGTTCCCCTAGCGGGAGTCGTGACCCAGTACTTC
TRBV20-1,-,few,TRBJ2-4,CSASPRGPKNIQYF,TGCAGTGCTAGTCCCAGAGGGCCCAAAAACATTCAGTACTTC
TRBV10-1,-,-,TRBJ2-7,CASSESGAANYEQYF,TGCGCCAGCAGTGAGTCGGGGGCAGCCAACTACGAGCAGTACTTC
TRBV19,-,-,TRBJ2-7,CASTHGPEGYEQYF,TGTGCCAGTACCCATGGCCCCGAGGGCTACGAGCAGTACTTC
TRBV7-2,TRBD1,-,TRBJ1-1,CASRGTANTEAFF,TGTGCCAGCAGGGGGACAGCGAACACTGAAGCTTTCTTT
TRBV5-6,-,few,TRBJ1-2,CASSLATAYYGYTF,TGTGCCAGCAGCTTGGCGACAGCATACTATGGCTACACCTTC
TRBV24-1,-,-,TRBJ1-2,CATSTGYFDGYTF,TGTGCCACCTCAACAGGGTATTTCGATGGCTACACCTTC
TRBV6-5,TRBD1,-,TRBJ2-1,CASSPTGGSYNEQFF,TGTGCCAGCAGCCCGACAGGGGGATCCTACAATGAGCAGTTCTTC